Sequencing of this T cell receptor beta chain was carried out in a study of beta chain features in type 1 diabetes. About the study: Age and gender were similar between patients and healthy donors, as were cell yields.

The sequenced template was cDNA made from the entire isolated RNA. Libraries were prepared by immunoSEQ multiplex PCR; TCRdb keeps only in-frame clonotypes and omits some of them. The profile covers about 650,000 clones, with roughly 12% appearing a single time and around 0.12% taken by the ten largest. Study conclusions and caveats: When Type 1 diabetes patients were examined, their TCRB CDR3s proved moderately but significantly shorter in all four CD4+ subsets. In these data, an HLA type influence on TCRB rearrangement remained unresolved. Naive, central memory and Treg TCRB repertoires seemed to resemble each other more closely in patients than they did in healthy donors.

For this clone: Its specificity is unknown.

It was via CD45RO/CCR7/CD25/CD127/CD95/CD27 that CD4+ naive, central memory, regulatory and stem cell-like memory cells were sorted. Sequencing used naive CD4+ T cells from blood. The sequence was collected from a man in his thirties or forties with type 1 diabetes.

The CDR3 bases are TGTGCCAGTTGGGACAGGCCCCCCTATGGCTACACCTTC. This translates into CASWDRPPYGYTF. The V call is TRBV19, the J call TRBJ1-2, with 8 bases lining up with TRBD1. Germline assignment: CDR1 LNHDA and CDR2 SQIVND (reference sequence). The CDR3 sequence is 13 residues long. With V trimmed by 8 bases and J by 4 bases, 6 bases remained unmatched. Combining the CDR3 with reference TRBV19 and TRBJ1-2 gives the whole variable domain DGGITQSPKYLFRKEGQNVTLSCEQNLNHDAMYWYRQDPGQGLRLIYYSQIVNDFQKGDIAEGYSVSREKKESFPLTVTSAQKNPTAFYLCASWDRPPYGYTFGSGTRLTVV.